This T cell receptor (beta chain) was observed in a study of T-cell reconstitution after alpha-beta-depleted transplantation in children. This clonotype appeared a few times. During its preparation, the TCRbeta library received unique molecular identifiers. TCRdb passed the PCR reads through MiXCR, listing each CDR3 protein once. This sample has about 480,000 distinct CDR3 sequences; approximately 13% occur once, and the top ten carry approximately 5.4%. There are 18 residues in the CDR3. V dropped 6 bases and J dropped 0 bases, with 21 bases sitting between them. The TCR originated in a human donor who donated a stem cell graft to a child with combined immunodeficiency. This sample comprised PBMCs from the stem cell graft donor, obtained from the stem cell graft. This sequence joins TRBV12-3 or TRBV12-4 and TRBJ2-1; D is possibly TRBD2 (6 bases). The CDR3 protein is CASRPPDYPQNSYNEQFF. CDR3 nucleotide sequence: TGTGCCAGCAGGCCACCGGACTACCCCCAAAACTCCTACAATGAGCAGTTCTTC.